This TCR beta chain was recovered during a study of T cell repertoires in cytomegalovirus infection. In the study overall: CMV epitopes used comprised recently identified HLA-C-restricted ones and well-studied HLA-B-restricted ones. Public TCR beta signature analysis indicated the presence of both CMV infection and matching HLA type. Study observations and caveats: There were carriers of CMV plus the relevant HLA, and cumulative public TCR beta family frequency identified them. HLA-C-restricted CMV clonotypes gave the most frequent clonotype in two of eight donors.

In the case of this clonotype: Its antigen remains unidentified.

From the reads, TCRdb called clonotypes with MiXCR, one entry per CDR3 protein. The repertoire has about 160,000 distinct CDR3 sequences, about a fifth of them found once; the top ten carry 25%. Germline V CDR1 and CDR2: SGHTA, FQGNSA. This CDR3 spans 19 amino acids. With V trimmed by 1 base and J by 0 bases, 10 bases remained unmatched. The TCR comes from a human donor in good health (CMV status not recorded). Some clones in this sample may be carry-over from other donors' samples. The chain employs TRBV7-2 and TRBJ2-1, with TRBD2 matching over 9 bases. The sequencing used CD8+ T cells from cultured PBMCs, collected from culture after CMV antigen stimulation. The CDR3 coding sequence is TGTGCCAGCAGCTTAGGCCCGCCAGCGGGGGGCCGCTCCTACAATGAGCAGTTCTTC. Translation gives CASSLGPPAGGRSYNEQFF.